The next 2 T cell receptor beta chains were all read from a single sample in a study of cytomegalovirus exposure and HLA in healthy donors. In the PCR, 60 Vbeta and 13 Jbeta primers were used. The protocol was immunoSEQ multiplex PCR, while the TCRdb copy is restricted to in-frame clones and leaves out a portion. This table has some 180,000 clones, 76% appearing once. The specimen was PBMCs. The receptors shown here come from a woman aged 30 to 39 in good health and CMV-seropositive.

The chain is built from TRBV9 and TRBJ2-6; D remains ambiguous. The V end lost 3 bases, the J end lost 0 bases, and 4 bases lay between the germline ends. Per the germline V gene, CDR1 is SGDLS and CDR2 is YYNGEE. The CDR3 length is 14 residues. Written as DNA, the CDR3 is TGTGCCAGCAGCGGTCGCTCTGGGGCCAACGTCCTGACTTTC. Encoded protein: CASSGRSGANVLTF.

This clone was recorded only once. The V call is TRBV7-6, the J call TRBJ1-5; possible D gene TRBD1, 5 bases. Germline V lookup: CDR1 SGHVS, CDR2 FNYEAQ. The CDR3 has 14 residues. The V and J ends lost 1 base and 5 bases respectively, with 9 bases between them. CDR3 sequence reads: CASSLEATDQPQHF. The CDR3, as DNA: TGTGCCAGCAGCTTAGAGGCGACAGATCAGCCCCAGCATTTT. The variable domain in full, completed from reference TRBV7-6 and TRBJ1-5, reads GAGVSQSPRYKVTKRGQDVALRCDPISGHVSLYWYRQALGQGPEFLTYFNYEAQQDKSGLPNDRFSAERPEGSISTLTIQRTEQRDSAMYRCASSLEATDQPQHFGDGTRLSIL.